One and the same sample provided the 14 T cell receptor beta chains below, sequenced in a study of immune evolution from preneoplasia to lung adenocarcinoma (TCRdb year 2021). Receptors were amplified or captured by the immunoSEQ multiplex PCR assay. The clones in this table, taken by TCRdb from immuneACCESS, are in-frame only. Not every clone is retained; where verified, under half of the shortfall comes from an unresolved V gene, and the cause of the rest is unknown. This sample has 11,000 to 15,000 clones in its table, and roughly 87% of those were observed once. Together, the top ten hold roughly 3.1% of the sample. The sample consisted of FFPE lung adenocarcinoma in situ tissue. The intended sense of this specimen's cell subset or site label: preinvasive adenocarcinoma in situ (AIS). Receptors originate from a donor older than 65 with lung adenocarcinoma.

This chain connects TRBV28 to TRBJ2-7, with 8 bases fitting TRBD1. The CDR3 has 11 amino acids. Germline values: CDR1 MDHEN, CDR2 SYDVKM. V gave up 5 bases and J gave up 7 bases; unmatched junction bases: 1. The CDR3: CASSRQGEQYF. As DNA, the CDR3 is TGTGCCAGCAGTCGACAGGGGGAGCAGTACTTC.

CDR3 residues: CASSLRLAQHNEQFF. CDR3 sequence (DNA): TGTGCCAGCAGCTTGAGACTAGCGCAACACAATGAGCAGTTCTTC. The chain carries TRBV7-6 and TRBJ2-1; 8 bases align to TRBD2. The germline CDR1 and CDR2 sequences are SGHVS and FNYEAQ. This CDR3 region has 15 residues. With 3 bases clipped from V and 5 bases from J, the junction kept 6 bases outside the gene matches.

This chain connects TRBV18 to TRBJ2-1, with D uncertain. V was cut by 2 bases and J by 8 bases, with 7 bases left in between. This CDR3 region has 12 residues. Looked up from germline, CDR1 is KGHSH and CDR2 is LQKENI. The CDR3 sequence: CASSPESDEQFF. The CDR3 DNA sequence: TGTGCCAGCTCACCAGAGTCGGATGAGCAGTTCTTC.

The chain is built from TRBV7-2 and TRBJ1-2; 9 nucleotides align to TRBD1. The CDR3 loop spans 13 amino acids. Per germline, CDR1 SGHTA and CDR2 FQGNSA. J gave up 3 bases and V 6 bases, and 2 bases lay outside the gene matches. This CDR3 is CASRGTGHYGYTF. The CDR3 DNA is TGTGCCAGCAGGGGGACAGGGCACTATGGCTACACCTTC.

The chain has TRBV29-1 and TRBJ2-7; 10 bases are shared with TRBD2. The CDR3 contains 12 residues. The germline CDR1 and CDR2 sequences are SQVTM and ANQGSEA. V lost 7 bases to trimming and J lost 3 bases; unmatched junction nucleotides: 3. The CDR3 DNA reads TGCAGCGGGGGACTAGCGAACTACGAGCAGTACTTC. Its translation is CSGGLANYEQYF.

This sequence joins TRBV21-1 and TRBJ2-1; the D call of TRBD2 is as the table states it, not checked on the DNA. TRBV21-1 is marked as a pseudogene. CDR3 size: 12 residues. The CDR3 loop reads CASSPAGGEQFF. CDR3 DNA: TGTGCCAGCAGCCCAGCGGGAGGAGAGCAGTTCTTC.

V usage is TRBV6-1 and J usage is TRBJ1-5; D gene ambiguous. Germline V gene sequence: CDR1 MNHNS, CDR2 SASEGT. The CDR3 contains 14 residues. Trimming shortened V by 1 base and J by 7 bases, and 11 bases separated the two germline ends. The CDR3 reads CASSEGGGEQPQHF. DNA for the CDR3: TGTGCCAGCAGTGAAGGAGGCGGGGAACAGCCCCAGCATTTT.

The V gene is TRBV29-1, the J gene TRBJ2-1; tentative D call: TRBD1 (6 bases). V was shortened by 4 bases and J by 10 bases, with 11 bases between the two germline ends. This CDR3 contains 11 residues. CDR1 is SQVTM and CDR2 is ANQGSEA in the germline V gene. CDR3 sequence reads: CSVARGHEQFF. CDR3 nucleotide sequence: TGCAGCGTTGCCAGGGGCCACGAGCAGTTCTTC.

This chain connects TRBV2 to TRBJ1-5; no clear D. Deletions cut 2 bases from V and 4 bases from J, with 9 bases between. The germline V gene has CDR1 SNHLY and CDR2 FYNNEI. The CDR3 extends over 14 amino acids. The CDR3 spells CASSEPSENQPQHF. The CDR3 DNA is TGTGCCAGCAGTGAACCATCAGAGAATCAGCCCCAGCATTTT.

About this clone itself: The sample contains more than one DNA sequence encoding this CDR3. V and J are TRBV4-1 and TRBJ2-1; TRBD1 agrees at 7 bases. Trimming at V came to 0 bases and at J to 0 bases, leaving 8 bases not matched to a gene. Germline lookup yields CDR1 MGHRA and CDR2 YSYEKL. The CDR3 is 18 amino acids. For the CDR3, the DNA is TGCGCCAGCAGCCAAGAAGGGGGACAGTTAAGCTCCTACAATGAGCAGTTCTTC. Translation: CASSQEGGQLSSYNEQFF.

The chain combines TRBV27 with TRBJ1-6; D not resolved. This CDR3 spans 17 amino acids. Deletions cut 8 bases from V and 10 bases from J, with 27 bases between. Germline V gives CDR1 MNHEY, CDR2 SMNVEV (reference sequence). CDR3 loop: CASGPHRPAIIASPLHF. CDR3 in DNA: TGTGCCAGCGGCCCCCATCGACCCGCTATTATCGCCTCACCCCTCCACTTT.

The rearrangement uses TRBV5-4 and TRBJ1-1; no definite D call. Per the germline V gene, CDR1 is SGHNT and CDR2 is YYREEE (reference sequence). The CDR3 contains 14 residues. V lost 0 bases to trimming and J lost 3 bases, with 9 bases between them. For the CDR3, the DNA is TGTGCCAGCAGCTTGGACGGGAGTTACACTGAAGCTTTCTTT. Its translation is CASSLDGSYTEAFF.

In DNA form, the CDR3 reads TGTGCAAGTCGCTTAGTCGAGACGACTAGCGAGCATACGCAGTATTTT. It is translated as CASRLVETTSEHTQYF. The genes are TRBV12-2 and TRBJ2-3; the table assigns TRBD2, which was not confirmed against the DNA. TRBV12-2 is a pseudogene. This CDR3 spans 16 amino acids.

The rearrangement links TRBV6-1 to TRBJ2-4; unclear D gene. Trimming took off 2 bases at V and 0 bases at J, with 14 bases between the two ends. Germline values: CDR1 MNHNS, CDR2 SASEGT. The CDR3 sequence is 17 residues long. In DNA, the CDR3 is TGTGCCAGCAGTGAATGGGCAGGCACCTTAGCCAAAAACATTCAGTACTTC. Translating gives CASSEWAGTLAKNIQYF.